Below are 24 T cell receptor beta chains sequenced from a single sample in a study of T cell responses to AZD1222 COVID-19 vaccine (dated by TCRdb to about 2021). The label giving this sample's time point can be read as: about 28 days (+/-7) after the second vaccine dose. Preparation of the library involved the immunoSEQ multiplex PCR assay. TCRdb mirrors the immuneACCESS table, restricted to in-frame sequences. Some clones are absent from its copies; in checked studies, under half trace to an unresolved V gene, and the reason for the others is unknown. The sample has 150,000 to 200,000 clones on record, approximately 90% of them singletons. Jointly, the top ten make up approximately 1.1% of the sample. This sample comprised peripheral blood, obtained 28 days after the second AZD1222 dose. The receptors originated from an adult who received the AZD1222 COVID-19 vaccine.

This clone was observed once. This chain links TRBV5-1 with TRBJ2-4, with D maybe TRBD1 (5 bases). The germline V and J ends were trimmed by 3 bases and 0 bases, with 7 bases remaining between them. The CDR3 length is 14 residues. Germline CDR1 and CDR2: SGHRS and YFSETQ. Written as DNA, the CDR3 is TGCGCCAGCAGCTCTGACAGAGCCAAAAACATTCAGTACTTC. Translated, it gives CASSSDRAKNIQYF.

The chain recombines TRBV6-1 with TRBJ1-2; D is unclear. The CDR3 has 15 amino acids. Germline lookup yields CDR1 MNHNS and CDR2 SASEGT. V lost 5 bases, J lost 3 bases, and 16 bases lay in between. CDR3 coding DNA: TGTGCCAGCAGTCACGACATAAGGCTTGACTATGGCTACACCTTC. It codes for CASSHDIRLDYGYTF.

This clone showed up just once. The chain combines TRBV7-3 with TRBJ2-1; D assignment may be TRBD1 or TRBD2 (5 bases each). The germline CDR1 and CDR2 sequences are SGHTA and FQGTGA. The CDR3 covers 18 residues. V was cut by 2 bases and J by 10 bases, with 27 bases left in between. CDR3 amino acids: CASSLLGPLAFPNGEQFF. DNA of the CDR3: TGTGCCAGCAGCTTATTGGGACCTCTAGCTTTTCCGAATGGGGAGCAGTTCTTC. The whole variable domain, remainder taken from reference TRBV7-3 and TRBJ2-1, is GAGVSQTPSNKVTEKGKYVELRCDPISGHTALYWYRQSLGQGPEFLIYFQGTGAADDSGLPNDRFFAVRPEGSVSTLKIQRTERGDSAVYLCASSLLGPLAFPNGEQFFGPGTRLTVL.

The rearrangement uses TRBV19 and TRBJ1-2; D gene ambiguous. The V end lost 6 bases, the J end lost 8 bases, and 19 bases lay between the germline ends. The CDR3 extends over 14 amino acids. The germline CDR1 and CDR2 sequences are LNHDA and SQIVND (reference sequence). This CDR3 is CASSLRGLLGGYTF. The CDR3 DNA is TGTGCCAGTAGCCTCCGCGGCCTCTTGGGCGGCTACACCTTC.

V gene TRBV6-5 combines with J gene TRBJ2-2; D could derive from TRBD1 or TRBD2 (5 bases each). CDR3 length: 15 amino acids. CDR1 and CDR2 (germline): MNHEY, SVGAGI. V lost 5 bases and J lost 4, with 14 bases in between. The CDR3 is CASSPRVGVTGELFF. CDR3 in DNA: TGTGCCAGCAGTCCCAGGGTGGGGGTCACCGGGGAGCTGTTTTTT.

This chain links TRBV2 with TRBJ1-1; tentative D call: TRBD1 (5 bases). The germline V and J ends were trimmed by 4 bases and 3 bases, with 9 bases remaining between them. CDR3 size: 13 residues. Germline loops: CDR1 SNHLY, CDR2 FYNNEI. CDR3 region: CASSGGTYTEAFF. The CDR3 DNA reads TGTGCCAGCAGTGGGGGGACGTACACTGAAGCTTTCTTT.

The chain uses TRBV6-6 and TRBJ2-7; TRBD2 aligns across 9 bases. This CDR3 spans 16 amino acids. V shed 0 bases, J shed 0 bases, and the junction held 3 bases outside the gene matches. Germline loops: CDR1 MNHNY, CDR2 SVGAGI (reference sequence). CDR3 residues: CASSYSRRGGSYEQYF. The CDR3 DNA follows: TGTGCCAGCAGTTACTCGAGGCGGGGGGGCTCCTACGAGCAGTACTTC.

The chain combines TRBV7-9 with TRBJ1-1, with TRBD1 matching over 9 bases. The germline V gene has CDR1 SEHNR and CDR2 FQNEAQ (reference sequence). Trimming removed 5 bases from V and 5 bases from J; junction bases left unmatched: 6. The CDR3 runs to 14 residues. The CDR3 region is CASSLRQGGTEAFF. In DNA, the CDR3 is TGTGCCAGCAGCCTAAGACAGGGGGGGACTGAAGCTTTCTTT.

On this clone itself: At one end, the junction sequence differs from germline, possibly due to a read error. The rearrangement uses TRBV30 and TRBJ1-4, with 7 positions matching TRBD1. Germline CDR1 reads GTSNPN; CDR2 reads SVGIG (reference sequence). The CDR3 covers 11 residues. As DNA, the CDR3 is TGTGCCTGGAGTCAGGGGGGATGGACTTTTTTC. It codes for CAWSQGGWTFF. Based on the CDR3 plus reference TRBV30 and TRBJ1-4, the full variable domain is SQTIHQWPATLVQPVGSPLSLECTVEGTSNPNLYWYRQAAGRGLQLLFYSVGIGQISSEVPQNLSASRPQDRQFILSSKKLLLSDSGFYLCAWSQGGWTFFGSGTQLSVL.

The chain carries TRBV19 and TRBJ2-7; 9 bases align to TRBD1. CDR3 length: 14 amino acids. CDR1 LNHDA and CDR2 SQIVND come from the germline V gene (reference sequence). V shed 6 bases, J shed 8 bases, and the junction held 11 bases outside the gene matches. CDR3 nucleotides: TGTGCCAGTAGCTTCCGGGACAGGGATAACAAGCAGTACTTC. Amino acid sequence: CASSFRDRDNKQYF.

The chain uses TRBV6-1 and TRBJ1-2; no reliable D call. The germline V and J ends were trimmed by 3 bases and 5 bases, with 4 bases remaining between them. This CDR3 comprises 11 residues. Germline-derived CDR1 and CDR2 are MNHNS and SASEGT. The DNA of the CDR3 is TGTGCCAGCAGTGATAGGTATGGCTACACCTTC. Its protein product is CASSDRYGYTF.

The rearrangement joins TRBV4-1 to TRBJ1-4; no clear D gene. Germline CDR1 is MGHRA and CDR2 is YSYEKL. Trimming left V 7 bases short and J 4 bases short, with 10 bases between. The CDR3 consists of 13 residues. CDR3 sequence: CASTTTGNEKLFF. Written as DNA, the CDR3 is TGCGCCAGCACCACCACCGGTAATGAAAAACTGTTTTTT.

This clone was detected only once. The chain links TRBV10-1 to TRBJ2-1; 7 bases match TRBD2. V shed 2 bases, J shed 3 bases, and the junction held 4 bases outside the gene matches. This CDR3 comprises 15 residues. Germline loops: CDR1 WNHNN, CDR2 SYGVQD (reference sequence). CDR3 residues: CASSEGSSGYNEQFF. The CDR3 DNA reads as TGCGCCAGCAGTGAGGGGTCTAGCGGCTACAATGAGCAGTTCTTC.

In DNA form, the CDR3 reads TGTGCCAGCAGTTGGACCTGGATGAACACTGAAGCTTTCTTT. Translation gives CASSWTWMNTEAFF. This chain connects TRBV6-2 or TRBV6-3 to TRBJ1-1; D is uncertain. Looked up from germline, CDR1 is MNHEY and CDR2 is SVGEGT. V was trimmed by 4 bases and J by 0 bases, leaving 9 bases between them. This CDR3 region has 14 residues.

V and J are TRBV18 and TRBJ1-1; D is possibly TRBD1 (5 bases). Deletions cut 3 bases from V and 0 bases from J, with 8 bases between. CDR1 KGHSH and CDR2 LQKENI come from the germline V gene. The CDR3 is 14 amino acids. The DNA of the CDR3 is TGTGCCAGCTCACCGGGACGGTTGAACACTGAAGCTTTCTTT. Translation gives CASSPGRLNTEAFF. Filled out from reference TRBV18 and TRBJ1-1, the complete variable domain reads NAGVMQNPRHLVRRRGQEARLRCSPMKGHSHVYWYRQLPEEGLKFMVYLQKENIIDESGMPKERFSAEFPKEGPSILRIQQVVRGDSAAYFCASSPGRLNTEAFFGQGTRLTVV.

The rearrangement uses TRBV6-8 and TRBJ1-1; D is unclear. The CDR3 runs 14 residues. Germline values: CDR1 MNHGY, CDR2 SAAAGT. Trimming took off 2 bases at V and 0 bases at J, with 7 bases between the two ends. The CDR3 loop is CASSYPTMNTEAFF. In DNA, the CDR3 is TGTGCCAGCAGTTACCCCACCATGAACACTGAAGCTTTCTTT.

This rearrangement joins TRBV27 to TRBJ1-2, with D possibly being TRBD1 (5 bases). Trimming cost V 3 bases and J 5 bases, with 16 bases left between them. Germline CDR1 reads MNHEY; CDR2 reads SMNVEV (reference sequence). This CDR3 comprises 15 residues. CDR3 in DNA: TGTGCCAGCAGTTTTCGTGGGGGGGGGTTATATGGCTACACCTTC. It encodes CASSFRGGGLYGYTF.

This sequence joins TRBV9 and TRBJ2-2; possibly TRBD1 or TRBD2 for D (6 bases each). The CDR3 has 17 residues. Germline loops: CDR1 SGDLS, CDR2 YYNGEE. The V end lost 4 bases, the J end lost 0 bases, and 16 bases lay between the germline ends. The CDR3 bases are TGTGCCAGCAGCCCCCAGGGGCGGGGCTCGAACACCGGGGAGCTGTTTTTT. Translating gives CASSPQGRGSNTGELFF.

This clone was recorded only once. This chain uses TRBV2 with TRBJ1-4; D is perhaps TRBD1 (6 bases). The V end was cut by 5 bases, the J end by 8 bases, with 15 bases between. CDR1 and CDR2 (germline): SNHLY, FYNNEI. This CDR3 is built from 14 residues. In DNA form, the CDR3 reads TGTGCCAGCAGTCCCAACAGGGTCGAGGAAAAACTGTTTTTT. Protein: CASSPNRVEEKLFF.

This chain connects TRBV7-9 to TRBJ2-1, with D possibly matching TRBD1 (6 bases). Per the germline V gene, CDR1 is SEHNR and CDR2 is FQNEAQ (reference sequence). Trimming left V 2 bases short and J 9 bases short, with 17 bases between. The CDR3 runs to 15 residues. CDR3 residues: CASSLNYPGEGEQFF. In DNA, the CDR3 is TGTGCCAGCAGCTTAAATTACCCAGGGGAAGGTGAGCAGTTCTTC. The whole variable domain, filled in from reference TRBV7-9 and TRBJ2-1, reads DTGVSQNPRHKITKRGQNVTFRCDPISEHNRLYWYRQTLGQGPEFLTYFQNEAQLEKSRLLSDRFSAERPKGSFSTLEIQRTEQGDSAMYLCASSLNYPGEGEQFFGPGTRLTVL.

The V call is TRBV21-1, the J call TRBJ2-7; the table assigns TRBD1, which was not confirmed against the DNA. TRBV21-1 is a documented pseudogene. The CDR3 spans 16 residues. The CDR3 DNA follows: TGTGCCAGCAGCAACATAACCACGGACAAGAACTACGAGCAGTACTTC. Translated: CASSNITTDKNYEQYF.

Remarks on this clone: The junction and the germline gene differ at one end; a read error may be behind it. The chain joins TRBV10-3 to TRBJ1-4; possible D gene TRBD1, 5 bases. The CDR3 spans 14 residues. From germline, CDR1 is ENHRY and CDR2 SYGVKD. The CDR3 DNA is TGTGCCATCAGTGAAGGGGCAACAAATGAAAAACTGTTTTTT. The encoded protein is CAISEGATNEKLFF.

The chain employs TRBV9 and TRBJ1-2; D gene unclear. Deletions cut 3 bases from V and 2 bases from J, with 14 bases between. CDR3 length equals 15 residues. From germline, CDR1 is SGDLS and CDR2 YYNGEE. The CDR3 reads CASSGGPGFNYGYTF. The CDR3 bases are TGTGCCAGCAGCGGAGGCCCCGGGTTCAACTATGGCTACACCTTC. Full variable domain (remainder filled in from reference TRBV9 and TRBJ1-2): DSGVTQTPKHLITATGQRVTLRCSPRSGDLSVYWYQQSLDQGLQFLIQYYNGEERAKGNILERFSAQQFPDLHSELNLSSLELGDSALYFCASSGGPGFNYGYTFGSGTRLTVV.

The chain employs TRBV4-2 and TRBJ1-5; no clear D. This CDR3 is 15 amino acids long. CDR1 and CDR2 (germline): LGHNA, YNFKEQ. Trimming took off 0 bases at V and 0 bases at J, with 6 bases between the two ends. DNA for the CDR3: TGTGCCAGCAGCCAAGAGGCCAGTAGCAATCAGCCCCAGCATTTT. It translates to CASSQEASSNQPQHF.